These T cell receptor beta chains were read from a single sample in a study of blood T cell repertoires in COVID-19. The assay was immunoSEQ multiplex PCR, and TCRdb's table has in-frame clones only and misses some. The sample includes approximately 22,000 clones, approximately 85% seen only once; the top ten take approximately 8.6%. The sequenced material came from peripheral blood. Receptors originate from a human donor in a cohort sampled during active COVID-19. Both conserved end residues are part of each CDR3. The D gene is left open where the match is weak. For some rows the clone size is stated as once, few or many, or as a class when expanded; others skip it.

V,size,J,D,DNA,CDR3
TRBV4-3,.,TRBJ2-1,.,TGCGCCAGCAGCCCGACAGTTCTCTACTCCGGGTCTACATGGGGCGAGCAGTTCTTC,CASSPTVLYSGSTWGEQFF
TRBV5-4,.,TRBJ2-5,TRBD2,TGTGCCAGCAGCTTGCCTCCCCGGAGCGGTAGCGGGAGGTCTAGGGAGACCCAGTACTTC,CASSLPPRSGSGRSRETQYF
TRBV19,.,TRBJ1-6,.,TGTGCCAGTAGTATCGGCAGGGGCAGTAATTCACCCCTCCACTTT,CASSIGRGSNSPLHF
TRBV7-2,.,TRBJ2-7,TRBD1,TGTGCCAGCAGCGGCCGGGACAGGGGGTACGAGCAGTACTTC,CASSGRDRGYEQYF
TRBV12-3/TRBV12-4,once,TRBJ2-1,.,TGTGCCAGCAGTTTAGGTGGGGCTTCCAGGTTCTTC,CASSLGGASRFF
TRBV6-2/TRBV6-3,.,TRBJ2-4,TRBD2,TGTGCCAGCAGTCAGGGACTAGCGGGAGGAGCCAAAAACATTCAGTACTTC,CASSQGLAGGAKNIQYF
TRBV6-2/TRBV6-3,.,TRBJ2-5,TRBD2,TGTGCCAGCAGTTACCCCGGGGGGGCGGAGACCCAGTACTTC,CASSYPGGAETQYF
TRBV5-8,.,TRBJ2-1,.,TGTGCCAGCAGCTTGGGTTCCAGCTCCTACAATGAGCAGTTCTTC,CASSLGSSSYNEQFF
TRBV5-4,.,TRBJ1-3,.,TGTGCCAGCAGCTTGGGGTCTACAGGGAGCGGAAACACCATATATTTT,CASSLGSTGSGNTIYF
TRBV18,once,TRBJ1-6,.,TGTGCCAGCTCACTGGCGGGGAGCTCCTATAATTCACCCCTCCACTTT,CASSLAGSSYNSPLHF
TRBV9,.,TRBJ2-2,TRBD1,TGTGCCAGCAGCGTCGGGACAGGGGGAAGCGGGGAGCTGTTTTTT,CASSVGTGGSGELFF
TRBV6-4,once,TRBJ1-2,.,TGTGCCAGCAGTCAACAGGTGGGGCAGGAGTATGGCTACACCTTC,CASSQQVGQEYGYTF
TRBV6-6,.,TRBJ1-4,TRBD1,TGTGCCAGCAGTTACTGGACAGGGGGCTGGAATGAAAAACTGTTTTTT,CASSYWTGGWNEKLFF
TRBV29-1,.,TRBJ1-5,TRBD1,TGCAGCGCCCGGACAGGATCAAGCAATCAGCCCCAGCATTTT,CSARTGSSNQPQHF
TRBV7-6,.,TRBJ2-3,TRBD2,TGTGCCAGCAGCTTAGGACGAGCGGGGGGAAGCACAGATACGCAGTATTTT,CASSLGRAGGSTDTQYF
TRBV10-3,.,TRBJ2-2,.,TGTGCCATCGGAAGGACAGCGAACACCGGGGAGCTGTTTTTT,CAIGRTANTGELFF
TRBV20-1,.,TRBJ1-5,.,TGCAGTGCTAGTCGGGGTGGGGGCAGGCGGAGCAATCAGCCCCAGCATTTT,CSASRGGGRRSNQPQHF
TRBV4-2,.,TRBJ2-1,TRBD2,TGTGCCAGCAGCGGCGGACTAGCGGTCAGTCGTGAGCAGTTCTTC,CASSGGLAVSREQFF
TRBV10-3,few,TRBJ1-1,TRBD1,TGTGCCATCAGCGGTAGTACAGGGGGGTGGGACACTGAAGCTTTCTTT,CAISGSTGGWDTEAFF
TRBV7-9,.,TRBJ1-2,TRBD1,TGTGCCAGCAGCTCTACTGAGGGGGCTGGCTATGGCTACACCTTC,CASSSTEGAGYGYTF
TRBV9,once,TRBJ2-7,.,TGTGCCAGCAGCCCCGGCGGGGTGAGCTCCTACGAGCAGTACTTC,CASSPGGVSSYEQYF
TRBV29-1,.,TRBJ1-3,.,TGCAGCGTTGAGACTTCAGGAAACACCATATATTTT,CSVETSGNTIYF
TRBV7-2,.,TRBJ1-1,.,TGTGCCAGCAGCTTACAGGGCTACACTGAAGCTTTCTTT,CASSLQGYTEAFF
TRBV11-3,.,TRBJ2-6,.,TGTGCCAGCAGCTTACGAATTACTAGCCCATTCTCTGGGGCCAACGTCCTGACTTTC,CASSLRITSPFSGANVLTF
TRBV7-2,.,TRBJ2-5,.,TGTGCCAGCACCGCGGGCCCGGAGGAGACCCAGTACTTC,CASTAGPEETQYF
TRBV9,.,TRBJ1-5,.,TGTGCCAGCAGCGTAGACAGCCGCAATCAGCCCCAGCATTTT,CASSVDSRNQPQHF
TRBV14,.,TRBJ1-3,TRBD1,TGTGCCAGCAGCCGACAGGGACCTGGAAACACCATATATTTT,CASSRQGPGNTIYF
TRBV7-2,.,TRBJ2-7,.,TGTGCCAGCAGCTTTACAGGGATCTACGAGCAGTACTTC,CASSFTGIYEQYF
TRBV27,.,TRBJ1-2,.,TGTGCCAGCAGTTTTCGGGGTACGAATGGCTACACCTTC,CASSFRGTNGYTF
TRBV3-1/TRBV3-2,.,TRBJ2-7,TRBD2,TGTGCCAGCAGCCAAGGGAGCGGGAGGAAGTACTTC,CASSQGSGRKYF
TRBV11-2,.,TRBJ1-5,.,TGTGCCAGCAGCTTAGGGGGGGGAAACAATCAGCCCCAGCATTTT,CASSLGGGNNQPQHF
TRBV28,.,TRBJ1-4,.,TGTGCCAGCAGTCCATTGCTGCGGGGGCCGGTCAGTGAAAAACTGTTTTTT,CASSPLLRGPVSEKLFF
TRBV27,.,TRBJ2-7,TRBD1,TGTGCCAGCAGTTTCGGGACAGGGTTCGAGCAGTACTTC,CASSFGTGFEQYF
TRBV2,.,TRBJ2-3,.,TGTGCCAGCCTGCAGGGCACAGATACGCAGTATTTT,CASLQGTDTQYF
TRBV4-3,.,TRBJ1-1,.,TGCGCCAGCAGCCAAAGGGGCGGATACATGAACACTGAAGCTTTCTTT,CASSQRGGYMNTEAFF
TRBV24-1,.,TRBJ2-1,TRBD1,TGTGCCACCAGTGAACTGACAGGGGGCAGCTCCTACAATGAGCAGTTCTTC,CATSELTGGSSYNEQFF
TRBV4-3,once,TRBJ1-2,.,TGCGCCAGCAGCCAAGATTTCGGGGGCTATGGCTACACCTTC,CASSQDFGGYGYTF